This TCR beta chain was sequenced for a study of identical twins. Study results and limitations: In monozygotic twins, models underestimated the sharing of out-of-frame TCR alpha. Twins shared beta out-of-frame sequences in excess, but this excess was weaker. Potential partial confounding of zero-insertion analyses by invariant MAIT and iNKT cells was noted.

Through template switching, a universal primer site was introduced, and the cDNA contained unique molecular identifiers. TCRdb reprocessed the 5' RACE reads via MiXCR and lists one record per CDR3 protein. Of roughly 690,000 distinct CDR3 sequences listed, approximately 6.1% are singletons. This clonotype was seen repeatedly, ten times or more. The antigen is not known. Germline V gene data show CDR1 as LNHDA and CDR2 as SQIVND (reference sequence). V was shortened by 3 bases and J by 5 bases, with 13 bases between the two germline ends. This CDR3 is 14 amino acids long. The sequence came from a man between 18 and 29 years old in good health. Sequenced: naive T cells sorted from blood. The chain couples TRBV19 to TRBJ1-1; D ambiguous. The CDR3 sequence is CASSISRLGTEAFF. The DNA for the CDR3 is TGTGCCAGTAGTATCTCCAGGTTGGGAACTGAAGCTTTCTTT. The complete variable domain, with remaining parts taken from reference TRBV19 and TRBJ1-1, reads DGGITQSPKYLFRKEGQNVTLSCEQNLNHDAMYWYRQDPGQGLRLIYYSQIVNDFQKGDIAEGYSVSREKKESFPLTVTSAQKNPTAFYLCASSISRLGTEAFFGQGTRLTVV.